The rows below give T cell receptor beta chains drawn from one sample of a study of OX40 agonist ivuxolimab in advanced cancers. The data were produced by immunoSEQ multiplex PCR, yet TCRdb's version contains in-frame clones alone and is incomplete. Here the sample spans 20,000 to 25,000 clones, about 73% being singletons. The source material was CD4+ or CD8+ T cells sorted from blood, sampled in a trial of the OX40 agonist ivuxolimab. The receptor set was obtained from an adult with an advanced solid tumor such as melanoma, head and neck, liver or kidney cancer. Both conserved end residues are part of each CDR3. Fields, in order: J gene, V gene, D gene, clone size, CDR3 DNA, CDR3 protein. D genes are given only for firm matches. Size is stated for part of the rows, as once, few or many counts, or as a class when the clone is expanded.

>TRBJ2-4|TRBV6-5|TRBD1|-
TGTGCCAGCAGTTACGGGACAGGCCAGGGGGAAAACATTCAGTACTTC
CASSYGTGQGENIQYF
>TRBJ1-2|TRBV9|TRBD1|medium-sized
TGTGCCAGCAGACTGACAGGGGGCTACTATGGCTACACCTTC
CASRLTGGYYGYTF
>TRBJ2-5|TRBV11-2|-|-
TGTGCCAGCAGCTTACCCCAAGAGACCCAGTACTTC
CASSLPQETQYF
>TRBJ2-7|TRBV6-5|TRBD2|-
TGTGCCAGCAGTTACTCGGTTAGCGGGAGGGGGGAGCAGTACTTC
CASSYSVSGRGEQYF
>TRBJ1-1|TRBV5-5|TRBD1|-
TGTGCCAGCAGCACAATACAGGGGGCGGTTGAAGCTTTCTTT
CASSTIQGAVEAFF
>TRBJ2-3|TRBV7-7|TRBD1|once
TGTGCCAGCAGCCTCGACAGGGCCGCAGATACGCAGTATTTT
CASSLDRAADTQYF
>TRBJ2-2|TRBV16|-|-
TGTGCCAGCAGCCAGGGACCCACCGGGGAGCTGTTTTTT
CASSQGPTGELFF
>TRBJ1-2|TRBV29-1|-|-
TGCAGCGTTGGCATCGGACAGAACTATGGCTACACCTTC
CSVGIGQNYGYTF
>TRBJ2-1|TRBV19|TRBD2|-
TGTGCCAGTAGTATAGAAGCGGGAGGTTACAATGAGCAGTTCTTC
CASSIEAGGYNEQFF
>TRBJ1-2|TRBV2|-|-
TGTGCCAGCAAGAGTCAGCCGGGCTATGGCTACACCTTC
CASKSQPGYGYTF
>TRBJ1-5|TRBV30|TRBD1|-
TGTGCCTGGAGTGTATCCGGGACAGGGTCATGTTCGCCCCAGCATTTT
CAWSVSGTGSCSPQHF
>TRBJ2-6|TRBV19|-|-
TGTGCCAGTAGTATAGTAGGGATCTCTGGGGCCAACGTCCTGACTTTC
CASSIVGISGANVLTF
>TRBJ1-1|TRBV13|-|once
TGTGCCAGCAGCTTAAGGGACACCCCAGACCAGAACACTGAAGCTTTCTTT
CASSLRDTPDQNTEAFF
>TRBJ2-1|TRBV7-3|TRBD1|-
TGTGCCAGCAGCCTCCAGGACAGGGCGGGCCATGAGCAGTTCTTC
CASSLQDRAGHEQFF
>TRBJ1-2|TRBV6-1|TRBD1|-
TGTGCCAGCAACCGGGACAGCCGAGGCTACACCTTC
CASNRDSRGYTF
>TRBJ1-2|TRBV4-3|-|large
TGCGCCAGCAGCCAAGAGGGGAACTATGGCTACACCTTC
CASSQEGNYGYTF
>TRBJ2-7|TRBV27|TRBD1|-
TGTGCCAGCAGTTCCTGGGACAGGGCCTACGAGCAGTACTTC
CASSSWDRAYEQYF
>TRBJ2-2|TRBV7-2|-|-
TGTGCCAGCAGCTTAGGAGGGGCCGGGGAGCTGTTTTTT
CASSLGGAGELFF
>TRBJ2-7|TRBV6-5|-|-
TGTGCCAGCAGCCTTGATTACGAGCAGTACTTC
CASSLDYEQYF
>TRBJ1-5|TRBV19|TRBD1|-
TGTGCCAGTAGTACTACAGGGGAGGGTCAGCCCCAGCATTTT
CASSTTGEGQPQHF
>TRBJ1-1|TRBV4-2|TRBD1|once
TGTGCCAGCAGCCAGCGAGACAGGGGCACCATGAACACTGAAGCTTTCTTT
CASSQRDRGTMNTEAFF
>TRBJ2-7|TRBV19|TRBD2|-
TGTGCCAGTAGTCCGACTAGCGGGGGTGTTTCCCTTTTCTACGAGCAGTACTTC
CASSPTSGGVSLFYEQYF
>TRBJ2-1|TRBV5-6|TRBD2|-
TGTGCCAGCAGTTCCAAGGGGGCTAGCGGGAGAGGATTTGATGAGCAGTTCTTC
CASSSKGASGRGFDEQFF
>TRBJ1-1|TRBV4-1|-|-
TGCGCCAGCAGCCAAGGTTTCGGCGCCAACACTGAAGCTTTCTTT
CASSQGFGANTEAFF
>TRBJ2-2|TRBV4-2|TRBD2|medium-sized
TGTGCCAGCAGCCAAGCCGAGGCTAGCGGGAGCCTGAACACCGGGGAGCTGTTTTTT
CASSQAEASGSLNTGELFF
>TRBJ1-5|TRBV6-4|-|-
TGTGCCAGCACTCATATACAGGGTCGGACTAGCAATCAGCCCCAGCATTTT
CASTHIQGRTSNQPQHF
>TRBJ2-1|TRBV11-2|TRBD2|-
TGTGCCAGCAGGCCGGGACTAGCGGGAGGAGAGGAGTTCTTC
CASRPGLAGGEEFF
>TRBJ1-1|TRBV5-5|-|-
TGTGCCAGCAGCTGGGGTGGCGACACTGAAGCTTTCTTT
CASSWGGDTEAFF
>TRBJ2-5|TRBV19|TRBD2|-
TGTGCCAGTAGCACTAGCGGGAATCAAGAGACCCAGTACTTC
CASSTSGNQETQYF
>TRBJ2-7|TRBV7-9|TRBD1|-
TGTGCCAGCACCGACAGGGACGAGCAGTACTTC
CASTDRDEQYF
>TRBJ1-3|TRBV4-2|-|once
TGTGCCAGCAGCCCGGGGACCCAATCTGGAAACACCATATATTTT
CASSPGTQSGNTIYF
>TRBJ1-1|TRBV5-6|-|-
TGTGCCAGCAGCTCCCGACAGATTGAAGCTTTCTTT
CASSSRQIEAFF
>TRBJ2-1|TRBV10-1|-|-
TGCGCCAGCAGTGAACGGGGCGCCTACAATGAGCAGTTCTTC
CASSERGAYNEQFF
>TRBJ2-7|TRBV21-1|-|-
TGTGCCAGCAGCCCGATGCACCTTAGCTTTTGGCACGAGCAGTACTTC
CASSPMHLSFWHEQYF
>TRBJ2-3|TRBV6-4|TRBD2|-
TGTGCCAGCAGTGAAGCGGGGGGCACAGATACGCAGTATTTT
CASSEAGGTDTQYF
>TRBJ2-1|TRBV27|TRBD2|few
TGTGCCAGCAGGCCATCCGGGACTACCTACAATGAGCAGTTCTTC
CASRPSGTTYNEQFF
>TRBJ1-6|TRBV5-1|-|-
TGCGCCAGCAGCTTAGATGGATTAGGGTCTTCACCCCTCCACTTT
CASSLDGLGSSPLHF
>TRBJ2-1|TRBV5-4|-|-
TGTGCCAGCAGCTTGCTCGGGGATGAGCAGTTCTTC
CASSLLGDEQFF
>TRBJ1-4|TRBV4-3|-|-
TGCGCCAGCAGCCAAGGTCGGACAGTCGACAATGAAAAACTGTTTTTT
CASSQGRTVDNEKLFF
>TRBJ2-3|TRBV7-2|-|-
TGTGCCAGCAGCCCCCCCACAGATACGCAGTATTTT
CASSPPTDTQYF
>TRBJ2-7|TRBV5-4|-|-
TGTGCCAGCAGCTGGGGTTCGGGGCCCGAGCAGTACTTC
CASSWGSGPEQYF
>TRBJ2-4|TRBV6-5|TRBD2|-
TGTGCCAGCAGCCCCGGGGGGGCGCAAAACATTCAGTACTTC
CASSPGGAQNIQYF
>TRBJ1-2|TRBV27|TRBD1|-
TGTGCCAGCAGTTTAGCCCTCAGGGGGTTTGGCTACACCTTC
CASSLALRGFGYTF
>TRBJ2-5|TRBV5-1|TRBD1|once
TGCGCCAGCAGCTTCACAGGGGGAGCAGAGACCCAGTACTTC
CASSFTGGAETQYF
>TRBJ2-3|TRBV5-1|TRBD2|once
TGCGCCAGCACCGTTGGGACTAGCGGGAGGAGCACAGATACGCAGTATTTT
CASTVGTSGRSTDTQYF
>TRBJ1-6|TRBV19|-|-
TGTGCCAGTAATCTGGACCCTGATTCACCCCTCCACTTT
CASNLDPDSPLHF
>TRBJ2-1|TRBV30|-|-
TGTGCCTGGAGTGTTAGGCGGTATGACAATGAGCAGTTCTTC
CAWSVRRYDNEQFF
>TRBJ2-1|TRBV23-1|-|-
TGCGCCAGCAGTCCCATTCCTCTTTATACAGGGTATTGGAATGAGGGGCTGAATGAGCAGTTCTTC
CASSPIPLYTGYWNEGLNEQFF
>TRBJ1-1|TRBV19|TRBD1|once
TGTGCCAGTAGACCGGACAGGGGGGCTGAAGCTTTCTTT
CASRPDRGAEAFF
>TRBJ2-2|TRBV6-5|-|-
TGTGCCAGTGCAAAGGGGCTGATGAACACCGGGGAGCTGTTTTTT
CASAKGLMNTGELFF
>TRBJ1-4|TRBV9|-|-
TGTGCCAGCAGCGAGCTTGGGATTACTAATGAAAAACTGTTTTTT
CASSELGITNEKLFF
>TRBJ2-5|TRBV5-1|TRBD1|-
TGCGCCAGCAGCCTCACCGGGACAGTGAGCCAAGAGACCCAGTACTTC
CASSLTGTVSQETQYF
>TRBJ1-2|TRBV4-2|-|few
TGTGCCAGCAGCCAAGATGCACAGGGCTATGGCTACACCTTC
CASSQDAQGYGYTF
>TRBJ1-2|TRBV28|-|-
TGTGCCAGCAGGCCCCCCAACTATGGCTACACCTTC
CASRPPNYGYTF
>TRBJ2-5|TRBV7-7|-|-
TGTGCCAGCAGCTGGGACGGGGAGACCCAGTACTTC
CASSWDGETQYF
>TRBJ1-2|TRBV2|-|-
TGTGCCAGCAGTCACGGGGGCGGTGGCTACACCTTC
CASSHGGGGYTF
>TRBJ1-3|TRBV5-6|-|once
TGTGCCAGCAGCCGGGGATCAGGTTTTGGAAACACCATATATTTT
CASSRGSGFGNTIYF
>TRBJ1-2|TRBV30|TRBD1|-
TGTGCCTGGAGTGGACAGGGCCCTAGGGGTGGCTACACCTTC
CAWSGQGPRGGYTF
>TRBJ2-5|TRBV6-6|-|-
TGTGCCAGCAGTTACTCCCAGACCCAGTACTTC
CASSYSQTQYF